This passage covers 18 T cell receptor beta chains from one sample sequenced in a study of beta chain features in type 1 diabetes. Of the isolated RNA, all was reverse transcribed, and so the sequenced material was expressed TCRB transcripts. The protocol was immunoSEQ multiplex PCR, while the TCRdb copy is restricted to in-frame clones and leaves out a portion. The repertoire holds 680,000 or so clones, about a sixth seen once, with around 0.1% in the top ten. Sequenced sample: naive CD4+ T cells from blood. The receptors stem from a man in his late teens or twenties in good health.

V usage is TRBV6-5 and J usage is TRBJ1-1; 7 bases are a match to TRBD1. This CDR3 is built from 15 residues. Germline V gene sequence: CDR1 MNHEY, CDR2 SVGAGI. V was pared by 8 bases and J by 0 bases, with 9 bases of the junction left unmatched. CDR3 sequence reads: CASRTGGMMNTEAFF. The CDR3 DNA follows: TGTGCCAGCCGGACAGGTGGGATGATGAACACTGAAGCTTTCTTT.

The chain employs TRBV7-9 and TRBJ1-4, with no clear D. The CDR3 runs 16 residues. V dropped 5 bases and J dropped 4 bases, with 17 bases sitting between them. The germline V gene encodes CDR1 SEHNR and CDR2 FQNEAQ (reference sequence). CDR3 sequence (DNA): TGTGCCAGCAGCCACCTCGAGTTTAAGCTTAATGAAAAACTGTTTTTT. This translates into CASSHLEFKLNEKLFF.

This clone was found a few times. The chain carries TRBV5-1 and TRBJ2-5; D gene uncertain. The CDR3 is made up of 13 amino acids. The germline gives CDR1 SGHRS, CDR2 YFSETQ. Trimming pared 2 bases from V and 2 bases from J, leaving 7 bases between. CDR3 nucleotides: TGCGCCAGCAGCTTCGGGCAGCAAGAGACCCAGTACTTC. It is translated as CASSFGQQETQYF.

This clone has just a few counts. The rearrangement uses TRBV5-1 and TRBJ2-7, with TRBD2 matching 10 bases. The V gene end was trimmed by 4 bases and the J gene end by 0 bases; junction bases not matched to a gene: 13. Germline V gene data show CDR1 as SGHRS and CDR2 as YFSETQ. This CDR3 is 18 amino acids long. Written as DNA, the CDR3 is TGCGCCAGCAGCCCCGCGGGGGGTAGCGGGAGGCTCTCCTACGAGCAGTACTTC. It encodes CASSPAGGSGRLSYEQYF.

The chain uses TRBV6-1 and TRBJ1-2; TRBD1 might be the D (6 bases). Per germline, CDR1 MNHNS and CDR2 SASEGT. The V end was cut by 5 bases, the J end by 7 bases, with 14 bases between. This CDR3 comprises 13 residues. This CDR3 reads CASSSTGTGGYTF. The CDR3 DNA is TGTGCCAGCAGTAGTACAGGGACTGGTGGCTACACCTTC.

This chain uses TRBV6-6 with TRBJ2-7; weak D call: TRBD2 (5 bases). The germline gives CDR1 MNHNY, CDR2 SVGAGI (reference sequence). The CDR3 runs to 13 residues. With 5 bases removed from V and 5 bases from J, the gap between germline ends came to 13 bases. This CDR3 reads CASSPSRVHEQYF. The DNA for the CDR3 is TGTGCCAGCAGTCCTTCGCGGGTCCACGAGCAGTACTTC.

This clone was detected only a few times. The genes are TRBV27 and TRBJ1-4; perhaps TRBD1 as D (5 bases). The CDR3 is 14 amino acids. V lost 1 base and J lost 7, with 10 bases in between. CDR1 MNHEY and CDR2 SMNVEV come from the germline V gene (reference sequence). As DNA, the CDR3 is TGTGCCAGCAGTTTATGGGGGATAGGTGAAAAACTGTTTTTT. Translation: CASSLWGIGEKLFF.

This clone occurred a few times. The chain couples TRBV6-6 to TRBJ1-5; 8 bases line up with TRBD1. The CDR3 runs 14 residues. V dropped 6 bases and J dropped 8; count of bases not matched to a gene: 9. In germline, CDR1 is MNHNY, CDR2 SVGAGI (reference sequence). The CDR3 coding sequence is TGTGCCAGCAGGAAAGGACAGGGAGGCGAGCCCCAGCATTTT. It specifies CASRKGQGGEPQHF.

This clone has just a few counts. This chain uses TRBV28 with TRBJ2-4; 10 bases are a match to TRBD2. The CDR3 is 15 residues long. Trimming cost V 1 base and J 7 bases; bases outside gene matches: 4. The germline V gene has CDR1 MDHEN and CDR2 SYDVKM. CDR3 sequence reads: CASSLYSSGSNIQYF. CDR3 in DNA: TGTGCCAGCAGTTTATACTCTAGCGGGAGTAACATTCAGTACTTC.

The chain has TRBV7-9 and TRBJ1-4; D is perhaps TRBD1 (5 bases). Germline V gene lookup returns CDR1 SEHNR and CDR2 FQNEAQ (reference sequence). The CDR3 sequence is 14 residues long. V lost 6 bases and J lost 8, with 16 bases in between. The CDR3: CASRPDGAREKLFF. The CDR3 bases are TGTGCCAGCAGACCGGACGGGGCTCGGGAAAAACTGTTTTTT.

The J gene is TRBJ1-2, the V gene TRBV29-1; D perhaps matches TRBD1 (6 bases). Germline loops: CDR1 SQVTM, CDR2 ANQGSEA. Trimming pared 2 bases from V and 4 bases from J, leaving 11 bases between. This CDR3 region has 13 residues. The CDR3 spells CSVEKSGAYGYTF. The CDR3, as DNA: TGCAGCGTTGAAAAGTCAGGGGCCTATGGCTACACCTTC. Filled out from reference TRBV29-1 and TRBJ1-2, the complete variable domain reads SAVISQKPSRDICQRGTSLTIQCQVDSQVTMMFWYRQQPGQSLTLIATANQGSEATYESGFVIDKFPISRPNLTFSTLTVSNMSPEDSSIYLCSVEKSGAYGYTFGSGTRLTVV.

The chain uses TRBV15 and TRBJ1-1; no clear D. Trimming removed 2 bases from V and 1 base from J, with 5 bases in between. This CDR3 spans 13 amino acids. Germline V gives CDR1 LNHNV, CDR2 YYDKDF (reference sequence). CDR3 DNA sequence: TGTGCCACCAGCAGACAGGAGAACACTGAAGCTTTCTTT. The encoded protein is CATSRQENTEAFF.

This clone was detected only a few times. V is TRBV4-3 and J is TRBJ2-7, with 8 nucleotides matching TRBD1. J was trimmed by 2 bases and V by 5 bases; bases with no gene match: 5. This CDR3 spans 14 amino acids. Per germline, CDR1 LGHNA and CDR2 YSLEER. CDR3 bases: TGCGCCAGCAGCGTCGAGACAGGGGCCTACGAGCAGTACTTC. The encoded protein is CASSVETGAYEQYF.

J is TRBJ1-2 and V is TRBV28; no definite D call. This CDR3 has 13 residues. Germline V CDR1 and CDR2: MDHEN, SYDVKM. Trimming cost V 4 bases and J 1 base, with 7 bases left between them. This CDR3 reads CASSSRNNYGYTF. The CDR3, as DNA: TGTGCCAGCAGTTCCCGGAATAACTATGGCTACACCTTC.

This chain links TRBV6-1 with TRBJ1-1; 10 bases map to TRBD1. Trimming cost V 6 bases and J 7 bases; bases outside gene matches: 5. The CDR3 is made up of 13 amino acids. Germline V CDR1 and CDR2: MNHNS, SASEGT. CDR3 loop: CASRGQGGNEAFF. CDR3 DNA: TGTGCCAGCAGAGGACAGGGGGGAAATGAAGCTTTCTTT.

The CDR3 DNA sequence: TGTGCCAGCAGTTTATCGATAACTAGCGGGGGGGTCAATGAGCAGTTCTTC. Residues: CASSLSITSGGVNEQFF. This sequence joins TRBV28 and TRBJ2-1, with 13 bases that match TRBD2. Germline values: CDR1 MDHEN, CDR2 SYDVKM. The V and J ends lost 1 base and 6 bases, in that order; junction bases with no gene match: 6. This CDR3 has 17 amino acids.

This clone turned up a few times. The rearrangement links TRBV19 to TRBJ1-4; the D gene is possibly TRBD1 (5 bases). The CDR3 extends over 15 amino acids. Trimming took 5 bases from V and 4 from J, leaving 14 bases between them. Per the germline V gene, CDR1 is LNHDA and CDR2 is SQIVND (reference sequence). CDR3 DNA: TGTGCCAGTAGTTGGGACTTAGACGGTAATGAAAAACTGTTTTTT. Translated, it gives CASSWDLDGNEKLFF.

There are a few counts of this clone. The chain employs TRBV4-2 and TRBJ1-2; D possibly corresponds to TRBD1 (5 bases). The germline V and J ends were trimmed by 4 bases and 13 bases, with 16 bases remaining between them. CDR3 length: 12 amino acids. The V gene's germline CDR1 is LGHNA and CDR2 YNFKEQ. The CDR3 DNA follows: TGTGCCAGCAGCCCGAGTTGGGGGGTAACCACCTTC. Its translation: CASSPSWGVTTF.